One sample yielded the 2 T cell receptor beta chains listed below, sequenced in a study of cytotoxic CD8 clonotypes in ibrutinib-treated CLL. Method: immunoSEQ multiplex PCR; TCRdb's copy keeps in-frame clones and lacks some. The sample has under 200,000 clones; more than 65% are singletons. Specimen: PBMCs, collected after 12 months of ibrutinib treatment. The origin of the receptors is a human donor with chronic lymphocytic leukemia.

This chain uses TRBV4-1 with TRBJ1-5; D not resolved. The CDR3 has 14 amino acids. Between the trimmed V and J ends, which lost 1 base and 2 bases, there was a span of 6 bases. Germline values: CDR1 MGHRA, CDR2 YSYEKL. CDR3 in amino acids: CASSQGHGNQPQHF. The CDR3 DNA reads as TGCGCCAGCAGCCAAGGTCATGGCAATCAGCCCCAGCATTTT.

The gene calls are TRBV4-3 and TRBJ2-3; the D is unclear. Per the germline V gene, CDR1 is LGHNA and CDR2 is YSLEER. The CDR3 length is 16 residues. V lost 0 bases and J lost 0, with 10 bases in between. The chain's CDR3 is CASSQDAGPSTDTQYF. In DNA, the CDR3 is TGCGCCAGCAGCCAAGATGCCGGGCCTAGCACAGATACGCAGTATTTT.